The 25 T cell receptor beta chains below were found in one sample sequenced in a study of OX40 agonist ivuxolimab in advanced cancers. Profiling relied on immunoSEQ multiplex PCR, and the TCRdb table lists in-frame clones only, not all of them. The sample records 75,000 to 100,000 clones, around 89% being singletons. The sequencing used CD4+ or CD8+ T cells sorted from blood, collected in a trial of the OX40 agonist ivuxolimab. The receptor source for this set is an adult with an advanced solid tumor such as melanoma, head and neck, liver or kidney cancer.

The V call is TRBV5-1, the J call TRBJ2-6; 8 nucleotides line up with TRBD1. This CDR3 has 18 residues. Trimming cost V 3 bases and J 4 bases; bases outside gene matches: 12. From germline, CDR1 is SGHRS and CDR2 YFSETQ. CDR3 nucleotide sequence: TGCGCCAGCAGCTCGGCGACAGGGGCCTTCGGCGGGGCCAACGTCCTGACTTTC. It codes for CASSSATGAFGGANVLTF.

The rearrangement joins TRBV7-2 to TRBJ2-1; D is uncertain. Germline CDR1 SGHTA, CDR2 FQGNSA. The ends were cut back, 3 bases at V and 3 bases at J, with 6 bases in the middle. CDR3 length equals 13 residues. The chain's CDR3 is CASSFVRYNEQFF. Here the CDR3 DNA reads TGTGCCAGCAGCTTCGTCCGCTACAATGAGCAGTTCTTC.

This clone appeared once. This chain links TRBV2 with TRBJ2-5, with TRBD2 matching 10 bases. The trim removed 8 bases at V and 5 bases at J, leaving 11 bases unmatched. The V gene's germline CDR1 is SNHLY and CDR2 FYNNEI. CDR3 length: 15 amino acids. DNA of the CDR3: TGTGCCAGCCGGATTCAGCGGGGGGGCTTTGAGACCCAGTACTTC. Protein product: CASRIQRGGFETQYF.

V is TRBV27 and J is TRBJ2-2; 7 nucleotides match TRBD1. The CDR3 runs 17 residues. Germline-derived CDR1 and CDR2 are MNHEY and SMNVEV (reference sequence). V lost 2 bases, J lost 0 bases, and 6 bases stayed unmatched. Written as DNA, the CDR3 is TGTGCCAGCAGTTTAAGGGTGCAGGGGGCGAACACCGGGGAGCTGTTTTTT. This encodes CASSLRVQGANTGELFF.

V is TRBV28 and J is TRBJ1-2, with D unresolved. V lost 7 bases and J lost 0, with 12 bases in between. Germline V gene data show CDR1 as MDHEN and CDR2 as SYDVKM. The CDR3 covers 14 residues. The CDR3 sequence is CASTTQSTNYGYTF. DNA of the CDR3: TGTGCCAGCACCACTCAGTCAACTAACTATGGCTACACCTTC.

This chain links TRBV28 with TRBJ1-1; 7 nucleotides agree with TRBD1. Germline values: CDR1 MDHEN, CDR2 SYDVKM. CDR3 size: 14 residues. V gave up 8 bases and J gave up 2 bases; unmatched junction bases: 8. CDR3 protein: CASLPQGGNTEAFF. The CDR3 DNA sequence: TGTGCCAGCCTTCCCCAGGGGGGAAACACTGAAGCTTTCTTT.

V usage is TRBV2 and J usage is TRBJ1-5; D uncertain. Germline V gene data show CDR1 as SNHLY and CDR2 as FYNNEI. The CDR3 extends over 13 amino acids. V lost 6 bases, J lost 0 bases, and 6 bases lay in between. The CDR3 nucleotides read TGTGCCAGCAGGTTAGATAGCAATCAGCCCCAGCATTTT. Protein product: CASRLDSNQPQHF.

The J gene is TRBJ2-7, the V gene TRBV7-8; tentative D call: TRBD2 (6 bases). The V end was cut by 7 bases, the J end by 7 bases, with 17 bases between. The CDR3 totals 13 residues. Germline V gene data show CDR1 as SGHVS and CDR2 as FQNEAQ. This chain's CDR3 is CASNSNGAGEQYF. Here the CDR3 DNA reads TGTGCCAGCAATTCGAACGGGGCGGGGGAGCAGTACTTC.

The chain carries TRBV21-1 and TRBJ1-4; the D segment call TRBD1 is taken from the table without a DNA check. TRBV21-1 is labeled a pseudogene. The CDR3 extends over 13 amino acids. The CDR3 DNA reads TGTGCCAGTACGGACAGGGTAGATGAAAAACTGTTTTTT. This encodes CASTDRVDEKLFF.

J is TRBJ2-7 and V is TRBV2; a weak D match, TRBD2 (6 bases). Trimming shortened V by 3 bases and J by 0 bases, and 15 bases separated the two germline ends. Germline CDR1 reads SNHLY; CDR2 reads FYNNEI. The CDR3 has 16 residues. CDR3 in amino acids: CASSEGDWQGSYEQYF. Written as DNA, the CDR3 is TGTGCCAGCAGTGAGGGGGACTGGCAGGGCTCCTACGAGCAGTACTTC.

DNA of the CDR3: TGTGCCATCAGTGACCTCGAGGATCAGCCCCAGCATTTT. As protein: CAISDLEDQPQHF. The chain is built from TRBV10-3 and TRBJ1-5; D not certain. The CDR3 has 13 residues. Trimming took off 3 bases at V and 5 bases at J, with 8 bases between the two ends. Germline CDR1 ENHRY, CDR2 SYGVKD.

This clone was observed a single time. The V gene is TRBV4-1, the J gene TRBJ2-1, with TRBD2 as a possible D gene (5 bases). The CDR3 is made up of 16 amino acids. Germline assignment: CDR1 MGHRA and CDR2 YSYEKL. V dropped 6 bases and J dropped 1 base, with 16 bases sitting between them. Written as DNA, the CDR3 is TGCGCCAGCAGGTCTGGCCGGGGAAATTCCTACAATGAGCAGTTCTTC. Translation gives CASRSGRGNSYNEQFF.

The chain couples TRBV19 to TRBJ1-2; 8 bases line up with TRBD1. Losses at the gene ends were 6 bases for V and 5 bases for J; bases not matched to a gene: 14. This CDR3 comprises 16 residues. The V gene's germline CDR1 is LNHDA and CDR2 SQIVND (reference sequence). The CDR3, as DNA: TGTGCCAGTAGCCTATTAGGACAGGGACGGAATTATGGCTACACCTTC. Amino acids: CASSLLGQGRNYGYTF.

As DNA, the CDR3 is TGTGCCAGTAGTGGCGCTTGGCGCAGTCAGCCCCAGCATTTT. It translates to CASSGAWRSQPQHF. This chain uses TRBV19 with TRBJ1-5; D gene ambiguous. CDR1 and CDR2 from the germline V gene are LNHDA and SQIVND (reference sequence). Trimming shortened V by 5 bases and J by 6 bases, and 14 bases separated the two germline ends. The CDR3 totals 14 residues.

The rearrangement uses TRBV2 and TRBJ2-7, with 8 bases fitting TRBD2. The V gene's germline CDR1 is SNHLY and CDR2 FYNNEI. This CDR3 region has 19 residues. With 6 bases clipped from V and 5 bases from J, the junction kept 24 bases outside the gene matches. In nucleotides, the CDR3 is TGTGCCAGCAGGTATCCGACAAGCGGGAGTTACGGGCGATCTAACGAGCAGTACTTC. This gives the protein CASRYPTSGSYGRSNEQYF.

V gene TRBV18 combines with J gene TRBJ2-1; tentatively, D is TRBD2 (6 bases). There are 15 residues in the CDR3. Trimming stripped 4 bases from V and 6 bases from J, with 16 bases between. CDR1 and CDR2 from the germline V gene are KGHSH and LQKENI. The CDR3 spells CASSQGLSDLNEQFF. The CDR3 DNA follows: TGTGCCAGCTCACAGGGACTTAGCGACCTCAATGAGCAGTTCTTC.

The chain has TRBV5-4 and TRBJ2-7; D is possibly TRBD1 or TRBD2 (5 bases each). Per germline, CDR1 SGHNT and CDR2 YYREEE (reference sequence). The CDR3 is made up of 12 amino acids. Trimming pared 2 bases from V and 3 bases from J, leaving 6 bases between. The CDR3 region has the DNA TGTGCCAGCAGCTTTGGGGGCTACGAGCAGTACTTC. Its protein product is CASSFGGYEQYF.

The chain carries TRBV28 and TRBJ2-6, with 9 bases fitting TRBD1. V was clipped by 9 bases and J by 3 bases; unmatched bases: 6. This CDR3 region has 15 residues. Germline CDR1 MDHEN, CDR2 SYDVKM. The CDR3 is CASTTGGGGANVLTF. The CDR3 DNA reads TGTGCCAGTACTACAGGGGGCGGTGGGGCCAACGTCCTGACTTTC.

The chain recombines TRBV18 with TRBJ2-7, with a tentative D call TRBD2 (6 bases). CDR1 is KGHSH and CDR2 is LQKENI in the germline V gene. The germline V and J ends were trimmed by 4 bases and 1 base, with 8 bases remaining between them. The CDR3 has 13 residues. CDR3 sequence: CASSRDFSYEQYF. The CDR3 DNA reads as TGTGCCAGCTCACGGGACTTTTCCTACGAGCAGTACTTC.

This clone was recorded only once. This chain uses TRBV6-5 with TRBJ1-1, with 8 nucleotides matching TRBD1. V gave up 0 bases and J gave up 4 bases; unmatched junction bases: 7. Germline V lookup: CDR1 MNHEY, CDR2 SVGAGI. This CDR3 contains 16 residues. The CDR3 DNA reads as TGTGCCAGCAGTTACTCAATAACAGGGGGACCCACTGAAGCTTTCTTT. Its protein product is CASSYSITGGPTEAFF.

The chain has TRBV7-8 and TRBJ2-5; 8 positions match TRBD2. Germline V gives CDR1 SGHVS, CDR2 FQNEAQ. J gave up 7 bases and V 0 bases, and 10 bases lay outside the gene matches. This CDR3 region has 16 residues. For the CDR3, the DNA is TGTGCCAGCAGCTTAGCGAACGCGGGGGGTATGGGGACCCAGTACTTC. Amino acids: CASSLANAGGMGTQYF. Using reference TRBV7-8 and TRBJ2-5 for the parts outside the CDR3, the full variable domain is GAGVSQSPRYKVAKRGQDVALRCDPISGHVSLFWYQQALGQGPEFLTYFQNEAQLDKSGLPSDRFFAERPEGSVSTLKIQRTQQEDSAVYLCASSLANAGGMGTQYFGPGTRLLVL.

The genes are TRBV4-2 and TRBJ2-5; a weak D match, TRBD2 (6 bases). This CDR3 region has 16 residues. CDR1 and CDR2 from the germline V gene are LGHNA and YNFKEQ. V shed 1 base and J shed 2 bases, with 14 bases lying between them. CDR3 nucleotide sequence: TGTGCCAGCAGCCAAGCACTAGCTGAAGGGCAAGAGACCCAGTACTTC. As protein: CASSQALAEGQETQYF.

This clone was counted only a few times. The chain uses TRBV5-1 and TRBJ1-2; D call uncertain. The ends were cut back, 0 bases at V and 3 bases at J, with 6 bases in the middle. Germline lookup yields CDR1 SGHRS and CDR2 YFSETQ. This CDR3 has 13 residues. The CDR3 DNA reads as TGCGCCAGCAGCTTGGGGTGGGACTATGGCTACACCTTC. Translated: CASSLGWDYGYTF.

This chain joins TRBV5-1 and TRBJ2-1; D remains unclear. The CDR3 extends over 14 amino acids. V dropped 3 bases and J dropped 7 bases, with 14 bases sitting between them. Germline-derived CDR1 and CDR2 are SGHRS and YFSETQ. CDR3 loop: CASSYTLGRNEQFF. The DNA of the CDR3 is TGCGCCAGCAGCTACACCCTAGGTCGGAATGAGCAGTTCTTC.

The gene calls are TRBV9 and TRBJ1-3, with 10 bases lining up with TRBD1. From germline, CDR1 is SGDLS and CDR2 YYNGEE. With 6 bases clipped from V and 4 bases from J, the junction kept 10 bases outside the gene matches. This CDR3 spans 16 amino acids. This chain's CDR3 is CASTTGQGVIGNTIYF. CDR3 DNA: TGTGCCAGCACCACCGGACAGGGGGTCATCGGAAACACCATATATTTT.